What follows are 25 T cell receptor beta chains derived from one specimen sequenced in a study of sequential checkpoint blockade in melanoma. The table came from immunoSEQ multiplex PCR; TCRdb's copy has only in-frame clones and leaves some out. The profile shows about 2,200 clones, approximately 61% of them singletons. Treatment indicated: randomized to nivolumab then ipilimumab (arm A) or the reverse (arm B). Specimen: CD8+ T cells sorted from blood (inferred from file names), collected from a patient given nivolumab and ipilimumab in sequence. The source of these receptors is a human patient with melanoma. Some clones in this sample may be carry-over from other donors' samples.

This sequence joins TRBV13 and TRBJ2-6, with TRBD1 identical over 9 bases. CDR1 and CDR2 (germline): PRHDT, FYEKMQ (reference sequence). CDR3 length: 19 residues. J gave up 0 bases and V 2 bases, and 8 bases lay outside the gene matches. CDR3 sequence reads: CASSLIRDRAGSGANVLTF. The DNA of the CDR3 is TGTGCCAGCAGCTTAATACGGGACAGGGCCGGCTCTGGGGCCAACGTCCTGACTTTC.

This rearrangement joins TRBV6-4 to TRBJ1-5; 7 positions match TRBD1. The V and J ends lost 4 bases and 4 bases, in that order; junction bases with no gene match: 4. The CDR3 contains 14 residues. CDR1 and CDR2 (germline): MRHNA, SNTAGT. The CDR3 DNA follows: TGTGCCAGCAGTGCAGGGGGTCTAAATCAGCCCCAGCATTTT. Translating it yields CASSAGGLNQPQHF.

This clone was recorded once. This chain connects TRBV7-9 to TRBJ2-7; a weak D match, TRBD1 (5 bases). Germline lookup yields CDR1 SEHNR and CDR2 FQNEAQ (reference sequence). Deletions cut 4 bases from V and 5 bases from J, with 21 bases between. The CDR3 consists of 16 residues. CDR3 nucleotide sequence: TGTGCCAGCAGCTCCGTGGGGCTCCGGACGGACGACGAGCAGTACTTC. Amino acid sequence: CASSSVGLRTDDEQYF.

The table lists this clone with a few counts. This sequence joins TRBV2 and TRBJ1-1; D gene uncertain. The CDR3 is 14 residues long. The germline V and J ends were trimmed by 4 bases and 6 bases, with 15 bases remaining between them. Germline CDR1 reads SNHLY; CDR2 reads FYNNEI. CDR3: CASSVRPSSAEAFF. Written as DNA, the CDR3 is TGTGCCAGCAGTGTCCGTCCGTCTTCCGCTGAAGCTTTCTTT.

DNA for the CDR3: TGTGCCAGCTCACCTGGACAGGGGGCTAACTATGGCTACACCTTC. This gives the protein CASSPGQGANYGYTF. The chain carries TRBV18 and TRBJ1-2; TRBD1 agrees at 10 bases. Germline V gene lookup returns CDR1 KGHSH and CDR2 LQKENI. The trim removed 3 bases at V and 0 bases at J, leaving 1 base unmatched. The CDR3 runs to 15 residues.

This clone was counted only a few times. V and J are TRBV4-1 and TRBJ2-2; 7 bases match TRBD1. With 1 base clipped from V and 4 bases from J, the junction kept 3 bases outside the gene matches. The CDR3 is made up of 15 amino acids. Germline V lookup: CDR1 MGHRA, CDR2 YSYEKL. The CDR3 sequence: CASSQVAGGTGELFF. Written as DNA, the CDR3 is TGCGCCAGCAGCCAAGTGGCAGGGGGCACCGGGGAGCTGTTTTTT.

This chain links TRBV7-9 with TRBJ2-7, with D possibly being TRBD2 (6 bases). The CDR3 sequence is 11 residues long. V was pared by 5 bases and J by 5 bases, with 7 bases between. The germline gives CDR1 SEHNR, CDR2 FQNEAQ (reference sequence). In DNA, the CDR3 is TGTGCCAGCAGCGGGGAGGACGAGCAGTACTTC. Its protein is CASSGEDEQYF. The variable domain in full, completed from reference TRBV7-9 and TRBJ2-7, reads DTGVSQNPRHKITKRGQNVTFRCDPISEHNRLYWYRQTLGQGPEFLTYFQNEAQLEKSRLLSDRFSAERPKGSFSTLEIQRTEQGDSAMYLCASSGEDEQYFGPGTRLTVT.

This clone has only a few counts. This chain connects TRBV30 to TRBJ2-6; 7 bases are a match to TRBD1. The germline V gene has CDR1 GTSNPN and CDR2 SVGIG (reference sequence). The CDR3 runs to 17 residues. V lost 1 base to trimming and J lost 0 bases; unmatched junction nucleotides: 6. DNA of the CDR3: TGTGCCTGGAGTGAAGGACAGGTCAACTCTGGGGCCAACGTCCTGACTTTC. Encoded protein: CAWSEGQVNSGANVLTF.

This chain joins TRBV11-2 and TRBJ1-1, with no clear D. The V end was cut by 1 base, the J end by 1 base, with 7 bases between. Germline V gives CDR1 SGHAT, CDR2 FQNNGV. The CDR3 is 14 amino acids. The DNA of the CDR3 is TGTGCCAGCAGCTTAGGGGCAGGGAACACTGAAGCTTTCTTT. As protein: CASSLGAGNTEAFF.

The chain combines TRBV7-2 with TRBJ1-2; 9 bases agree with TRBD1. Germline CDR1 is SGHTA and CDR2 is FQGNSA. The V and J ends lost 5 bases and 6 bases, in that order; junction bases with no gene match: 10. There are 15 residues in the CDR3. The CDR3 protein is CASSRTGEVWDGYTF. The CDR3 DNA sequence: TGTGCCAGCAGCCGGACAGGGGAAGTTTGGGATGGCTACACCTTC. Combining the CDR3 with reference TRBV7-2 and TRBJ1-2 gives the whole variable domain GAGVSQSPSNKVTEKGKDVELRCDPISGHTALYWYRQSLGQGLEFLIYFQGNSAPDKSGLPSDRFSAERTGGSVSTLTIQRTQQEDSAVYLCASSRTGEVWDGYTFGSGTRLTVV.

The rearrangement joins TRBV13 to TRBJ2-7, with 7 bases matching TRBD1. The CDR3 consists of 13 residues. With V trimmed by 4 bases and J by 7 bases, 7 bases remained unmatched. Germline CDR1 is PRHDT and CDR2 is FYEKMQ (reference sequence). CDR3 loop: CASSSEGATEQYF. CDR3 in DNA: TGTGCCAGCAGCTCAGAGGGGGCCACAGAGCAGTACTTC.

The V and J genes are TRBV10-3 and TRBJ2-7; D perhaps matches TRBD2 (8 bases). Germline V gene sequence: CDR1 ENHRY, CDR2 SYGVKD. V was clipped by 10 bases and J by 4 bases, with 17 bases between them. There are 13 residues in the CDR3. In DNA form, the CDR3 reads TGTGCCACCTCGGGAGGGGGCCGGTACGAGCAGTACTTC. The encoded protein is CATSGGGRYEQYF.

The table lists this clone with a few counts. Sequence at one end of the junction differs from germline and may be a read error. V and J are TRBV19 and TRBJ1-1; tentative D call: TRBD1 (6 bases). Per germline, CDR1 LNHDA and CDR2 SQIVND (reference sequence). The CDR3 consists of 14 residues. CDR3 sequence (DNA): TGTGCCAGTAGCACCACACCGGGACACCCTGAGGCTTTCTTT. This translates into CASSTTPGHPEAFF.

In regard to this clone: Because it lacks the conserved phenylalanine or tryptophan at the end, this CDR3 is likely a read error. This CDR3 is CACSITGAPVEQYY. The CDR3 DNA follows: TGTGCCTGCAGTATCACAGGGGCGCCGGTCGAGCAGTACTAC. V is TRBV27 and J is TRBJ2-7; 7 bases align to TRBD1. The length of the CDR3 is 14 residues. Germline values: CDR1 MNHEY, CDR2 SMNVEV (reference sequence).

This chain joins TRBV5-6 and TRBJ1-3, with a weak D call TRBD1 (6 bases). This CDR3 contains 14 residues. The V end was cut by 3 bases, the J end by 5 bases, with 12 bases between. Germline CDR1 and CDR2: SGHDT and YYEEEE. In DNA form, the CDR3 reads TGTGCCAGCAGCTCCAACCGGGACAGAAACACCATATATTTT. This gives the protein CASSSNRDRNTIYF.

V is TRBV21-1 and J is TRBJ2-7; TRBD2 reflects the table's D call only, with no check against the DNA. TRBV21-1 is labeled a pseudogene. The CDR3 length is 19 residues. The CDR3 sequence: CATSGNTTQTSGGRYEQYF. CDR3 DNA sequence: TGTGCCACCTCGGGCAACACGACCCAGACTAGCGGGGGACGCTACGAGCAGTACTTC.

J is TRBJ2-7 and V is TRBV5-1, with 8 bases identical to TRBD1. Germline-derived CDR1 and CDR2 are SGHRS and YFSETQ. Unmatched junction bases numbered 9, after V lost 4 bases and J lost 3 bases. The CDR3 is 15 residues long. The CDR3 region is CASSPGTGEGYEQYF. CDR3 coding DNA: TGCGCCAGCAGCCCCGGGACAGGAGAAGGCTACGAGCAGTACTTC.

The V gene is TRBV10-2, the J gene TRBJ1-1; D gene unclear. Germline V gene data show CDR1 as WSHSY and CDR2 as SAAADI. The CDR3 has 12 residues. Trimming took off 7 bases at V and 4 bases at J, with 10 bases between the two ends. The CDR3 region has the DNA TGCGCCAGCACTTCAGTGTCCACTGAAGCTTTCTTT. Encoded protein: CASTSVSTEAFF.

As DNA, the CDR3 is TGTGCCAGCAGTGAAGGACTCCTAAGCCTCCACTTT. It translates to CASSEGLLSLHF. The gene calls are TRBV2 and TRBJ1-6; no reliable D call. In germline, CDR1 is SNHLY, CDR2 FYNNEI. The CDR3 extends over 12 amino acids. Trimming shortened V by 1 base and J by 15 bases, and 10 bases separated the two germline ends.

This chain connects TRBV6-4 to TRBJ1-2; 9 bases line up with TRBD1. The CDR3 totals 15 residues. The trim removed 6 bases at V and 5 bases at J, leaving 10 bases unmatched. Germline V gene sequence: CDR1 MRHNA, CDR2 SNTAGT. CDR3 sequence (DNA): TGTGCCAGCAGCGCCCCGGGACAGGGAAGGTATGGCTACACCTTC. Amino acid sequence: CASSAPGQGRYGYTF.

The J gene is TRBJ2-2, the V gene TRBV7-4; 10 bases are shared with TRBD2. V lost 2 bases to trimming and J lost 6 bases; unmatched junction nucleotides: 12. There are 18 residues in the CDR3. CDR1 and CDR2 (germline): SGHVT, SQSDAQ. CDR3 protein: CASSLFFSAGGPAGELFF. The CDR3 DNA reads as TGTGCCAGCAGCTTATTTTTCTCAGCGGGGGGGCCAGCCGGGGAGCTGTTTTTT. Combining the CDR3 with reference TRBV7-4 and TRBJ2-2 gives the whole variable domain GAGVSQSPRYKVAKRGRDVALRCDSISGHVTLYWYRQTLGQGSEVLTYSQSDAQRDKSGRPSGRFSAERPERSVSTLKIQRTEQGDSAVYLCASSLFFSAGGPAGELFFGEGSRLTVL.

About this clone itself: Other DNA sequences of this sample code for an identical CDR3. J is TRBJ1-5 and V is TRBV27; weak D call: TRBD1 (6 bases). Trimming stripped 3 bases from V and 7 bases from J, with 10 bases between. Germline assignment: CDR1 MNHEY and CDR2 SMNVEV (reference sequence). The CDR3 length is 13 residues. In nucleotides, the CDR3 is TGTGCCAGCAGTTTTGGGGGGGCCCAGCCCCAGCATTTT. Translation: CASSFGGAQPQHF.

This rearrangement joins TRBV27 to TRBJ2-7; 9 positions agree with TRBD1. The CDR3 is 14 amino acids. From germline, CDR1 is MNHEY and CDR2 SMNVEV (reference sequence). V trimming: 6 bases; J trimming: 3 bases; junction bases outside the gene matches: 6. The chain's CDR3 is CASRPGTGIYEQYF. CDR3 DNA: TGTGCCAGCAGACCCGGGACAGGGATCTACGAGCAGTACTTC.

This clone was counted a few times. The chain has TRBV7-4 and TRBJ2-7; TRBD1 matches 9 bases. V shed 3 bases, J shed 4 bases, and the junction held 1 base outside the gene matches. The CDR3 sequence is 13 residues long. Germline-derived CDR1 and CDR2 are SGHVT and SQSDAQ. The CDR3 DNA sequence: TGTGCCAGCAGCTTGACAGGGGGGTACGAGCAGTACTTC. The encoded protein is CASSLTGGYEQYF. Full variable domain (rest looked up from reference TRBV7-4 and TRBJ2-7): GAGVSQSPRYKVAKRGRDVALRCDSISGHVTLYWYRQTLGQGSEVLTYSQSDAQRDKSGRPSGRFSAERPERSVSTLKIQRTEQGDSAVYLCASSLTGGYEQYFGPGTRLTVT.

This clone occurred a few times. This chain links TRBV4-1 with TRBJ2-7; D is possibly TRBD1 (6 bases). V lost 3 bases to trimming and J lost 3 bases, with 15 bases between them. Germline V lookup: CDR1 MGHRA, CDR2 YSYEKL. This CDR3 spans 15 amino acids. CDR3 amino acids: CASSQTEQGYYEQYF. The CDR3 DNA reads TGCGCCAGCAGCCAGACTGAACAGGGCTACTACGAGCAGTACTTC.